This T cell receptor beta chain was sequenced during a study of T cell responses to AZD1222 COVID-19 vaccine. Study-level points and caveats: Increases in Spike-specific TCR breadth and depth were seen after two AZD1222 doses.

As to this clone: Antigen: not known.

TCRdb's copy holds only in-frame clones and misses some; the assay was immunoSEQ multiplex PCR. The data contain roughly 170,000 clones, approximately 93% of them singletons. V lost 11 bases and J lost 4, with 11 bases in between. Germline lookup yields CDR1 MDHEN and CDR2 SYDVKM. The CDR3 covers 12 residues. The chain recombines TRBV28 with TRBJ2-2; a weak D match, TRBD1 (6 bases). The receptor was isolated from an adult in good health. Sequences were derived from peripheral blood, sampled on day 0 of AZD1222 vaccination. The CDR3 protein is CACDRSTGELFF. In nucleotides, the CDR3 is TGTGCCTGTGACAGGTCCACCGGGGAGCTGTTTTTT.